This T cell receptor beta chain was observed in a study of blood T cell repertoires in COVID-19. Looking at the study overall: Samples taken during acute and convalescent COVID-19 were collected in the United States, Italy and Spain.

In the original analysis: Estimation of nucleated cell counts relied on the amplification of reference gene primers. Sequenced by immunoSEQ multiplex PCR; TCRdb stores in-frame clones only, minus some. The V and J calls and clone size are taken from that table; D and trimming were inferred from the DNA. This table holds some 200,000 clones, approximately 91% found once. V was clipped by 5 bases and J by 4 bases, with 17 bases between them. Germline V gene lookup returns CDR1 SGHTA and CDR2 FQGNSA. The CDR3 is 16 residues long. In Seattle, patients joined the study during active infection and were tracked longitudinally.

Sequencing was carried out using peripheral blood. The chain links TRBV7-2 to TRBJ1-4; D gene uncertain. The clonotype was recovered from a man between 50 and 59 years old with COVID-19, enrolled during active disease. The DNA for the CDR3 is TGTGCCAGCAGCCCACAACCAGGCGACAATAATGAAAAACTGTTTTTT. This sequence encodes CASSPQPGDNNEKLFF.